Below are 2 T cell receptor delta chains sequenced from a single sample in a study of γδ T cells in repeated Plasmodium falciparum infection. Bulk repertoires came from Vgamma9/Vdelta2+ or Vdelta2-negative gammadelta T cells flow-sorted from PBMC. TCRdb repeated clone calling on the multiplex PCR reads with CATT. Counted here are about 93,000 delta-chain clones, over 0.9% occurring once; the ten biggest clones make up more than 9%. The sample comprised gamma-delta T cells from blood. The receptors were gathered from a pool of human donors (malaria-infected and uninfected, not separated).

At least ten counts were recorded for this clone. The protein in TCRdb stems from a much larger clone and differs at residue 6 from this DNA's translation, likely a read error; here the protein is translated from the DNA. This chain's CDR3 is CALGSPPRGLTGGYAFPPYTDKLIF. DNA for the CDR3: TGTGCTCTTGGGAGCCCTCCGCGAGGCCTTACTGGGGGATACGCGTTTCCCCCGTACACCGATAAACTCATCTTT. The J gene is TRDJ1, the V gene TRDV1; 13 bases agree with TRDD3. J was trimmed by 0 bases and V by 5 bases; bases with no gene match: 30. Germline V gives CDR1 TSWWSYY, CDR2 QGS. This CDR3 has 25 residues.

With respect to this clone: A read error likely explains this, since a far larger clone differs by one base. Other DNA sequences in this specimen translate into the identical CDR3. The rearrangement uses TRDV2 and TRDJ1; TRDD3 matches 8 bases. Assignment of the J gene here rests on matching the DNA to germline, because TCRdb gives none. The CDR3 sequence is 20 residues long. Germline lookup yields CDR1 GEAIGNYY and CDR2 EKD. As DNA, the CDR3 is TGTGCTTGTGACACCGGAGTGGCGGGATACGGAATTGGCTTCACCGATAAACTCATCTTT. Its protein is CACDTGVAGYGIGFTDKLIF.